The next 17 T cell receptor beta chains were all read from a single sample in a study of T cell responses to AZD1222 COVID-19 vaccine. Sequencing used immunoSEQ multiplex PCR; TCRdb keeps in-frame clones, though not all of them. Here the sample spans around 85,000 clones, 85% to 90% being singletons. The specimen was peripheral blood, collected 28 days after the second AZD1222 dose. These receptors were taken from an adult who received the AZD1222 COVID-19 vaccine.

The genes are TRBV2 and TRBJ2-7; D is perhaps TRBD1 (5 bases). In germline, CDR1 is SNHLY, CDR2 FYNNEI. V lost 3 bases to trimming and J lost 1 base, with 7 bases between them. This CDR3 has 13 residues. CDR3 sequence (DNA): TGTGCCAGCAGTGACAGGGCTTCCTACGAGCAGTACTTC. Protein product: CASSDRASYEQYF. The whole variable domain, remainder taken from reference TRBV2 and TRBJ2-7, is EPEVTQTPSHQVTQMGQEVILRCVPISNHLYFYWYRQILGQKVEFLVSFYNNEISEKSEIFDDQFSVERPDGSNFTLKIRSTKLEDSAMYFCASSDRASYEQYFGPGTRLTVT.

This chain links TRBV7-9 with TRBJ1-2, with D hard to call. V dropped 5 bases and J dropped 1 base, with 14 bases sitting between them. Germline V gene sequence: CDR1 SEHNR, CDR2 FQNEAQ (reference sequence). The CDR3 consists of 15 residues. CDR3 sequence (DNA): TGTGCCAGCAGCGGAAGGAAACAGATTAACTATGGCTACACCTTC. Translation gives CASSGRKQINYGYTF. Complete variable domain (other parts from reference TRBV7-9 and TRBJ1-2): DTGVSQNPRHKITKRGQNVTFRCDPISEHNRLYWYRQTLGQGPEFLTYFQNEAQLEKSRLLSDRFSAERPKGSFSTLEIQRTEQGDSAMYLCASSGRKQINYGYTFGSGTRLTVV.

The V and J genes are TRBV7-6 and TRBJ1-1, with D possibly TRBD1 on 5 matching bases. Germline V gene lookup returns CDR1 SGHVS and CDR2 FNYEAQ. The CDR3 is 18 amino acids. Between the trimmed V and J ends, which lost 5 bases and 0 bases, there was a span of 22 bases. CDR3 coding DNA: TGTGCCAGCAGCCCAGGCCCGGTCGGGGGAAATTTGAACACTGAAGCTTTCTTT. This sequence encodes CASSPGPVGGNLNTEAFF.

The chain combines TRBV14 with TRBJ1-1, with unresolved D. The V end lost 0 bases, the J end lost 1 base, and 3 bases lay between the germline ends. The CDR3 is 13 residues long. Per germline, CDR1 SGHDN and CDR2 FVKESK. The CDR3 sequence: CASSQEGNTEAFF. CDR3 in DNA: TGTGCCAGCAGCCAAGAGGGGAACACTGAAGCTTTCTTT.

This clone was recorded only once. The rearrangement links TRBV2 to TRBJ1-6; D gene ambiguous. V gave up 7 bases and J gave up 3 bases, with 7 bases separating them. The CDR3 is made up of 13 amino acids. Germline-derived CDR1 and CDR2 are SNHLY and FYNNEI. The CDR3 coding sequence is TGTGCCAGCAAGCAGGACTATAATTCACCCCTCCACTTT. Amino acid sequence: CASKQDYNSPLHF. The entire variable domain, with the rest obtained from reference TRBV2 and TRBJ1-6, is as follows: EPEVTQTPSHQVTQMGQEVILRCVPISNHLYFYWYRQILGQKVEFLVSFYNNEISEKSEIFDDQFSVERPDGSNFTLKIRSTKLEDSAMYFCASKQDYNSPLHFGNGTRLTVT.

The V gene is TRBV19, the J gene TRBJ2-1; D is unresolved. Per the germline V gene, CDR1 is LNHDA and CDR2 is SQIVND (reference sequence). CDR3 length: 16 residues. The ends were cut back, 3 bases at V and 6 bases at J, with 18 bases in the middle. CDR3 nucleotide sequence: TGTGCCAGTAGTATCGGCCCCGCCGCAGGTTCCAATGAGCAGTTCTTC. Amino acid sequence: CASSIGPAAGSNEQFF.

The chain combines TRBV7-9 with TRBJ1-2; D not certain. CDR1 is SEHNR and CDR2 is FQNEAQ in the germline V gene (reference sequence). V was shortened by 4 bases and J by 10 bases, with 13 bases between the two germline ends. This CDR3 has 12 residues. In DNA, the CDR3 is TGTGCCAGCAGCTCCCGGCAGGAGCCCTACACCTTC. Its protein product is CASSSRQEPYTF. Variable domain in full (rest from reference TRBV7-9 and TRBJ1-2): DTGVSQNPRHKITKRGQNVTFRCDPISEHNRLYWYRQTLGQGPEFLTYFQNEAQLEKSRLLSDRFSAERPKGSFSTLEIQRTEQGDSAMYLCASSSRQEPYTFGSGTRLTVV.

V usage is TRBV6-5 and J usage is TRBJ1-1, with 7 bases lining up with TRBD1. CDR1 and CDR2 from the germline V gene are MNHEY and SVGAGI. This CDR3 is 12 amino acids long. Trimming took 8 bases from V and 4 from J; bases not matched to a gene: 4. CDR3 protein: CASGRGSTEAFF. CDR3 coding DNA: TGTGCCAGCGGCAGGGGGAGCACTGAAGCTTTCTTT.

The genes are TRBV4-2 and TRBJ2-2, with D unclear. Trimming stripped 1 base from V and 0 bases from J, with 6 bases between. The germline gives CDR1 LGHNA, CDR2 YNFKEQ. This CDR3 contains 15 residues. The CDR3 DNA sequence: TGTGCCAGCAGCCAAGGGTTATCGAACACCGGGGAGCTGTTTTTT. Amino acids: CASSQGLSNTGELFF.

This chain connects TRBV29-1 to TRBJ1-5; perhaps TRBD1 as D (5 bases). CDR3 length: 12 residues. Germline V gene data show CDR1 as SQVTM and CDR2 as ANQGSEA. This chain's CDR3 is CSPGGGHQPQHF. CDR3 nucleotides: TGCAGTCCGGGGGGGGGTCATCAGCCCCAGCATTTT.

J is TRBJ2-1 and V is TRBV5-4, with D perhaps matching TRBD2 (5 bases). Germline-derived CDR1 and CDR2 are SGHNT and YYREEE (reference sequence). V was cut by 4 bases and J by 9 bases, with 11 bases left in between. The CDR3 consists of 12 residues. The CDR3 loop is CASSPSGIEQFF. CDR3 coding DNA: TGTGCCAGCAGCCCATCCGGGATTGAGCAGTTCTTC.

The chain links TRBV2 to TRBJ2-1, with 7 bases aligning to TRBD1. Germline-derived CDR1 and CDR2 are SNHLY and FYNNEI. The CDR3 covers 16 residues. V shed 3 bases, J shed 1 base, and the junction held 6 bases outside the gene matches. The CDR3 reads CASSESKGQSYNEQFF. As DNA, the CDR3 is TGTGCCAGCAGTGAGAGTAAGGGACAGTCCTACAATGAGCAGTTCTTC.

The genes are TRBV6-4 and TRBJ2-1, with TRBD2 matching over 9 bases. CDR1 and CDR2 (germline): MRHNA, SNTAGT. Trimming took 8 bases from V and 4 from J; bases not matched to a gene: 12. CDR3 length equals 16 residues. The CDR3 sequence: CASGETGTSPYNEQFF. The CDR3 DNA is TGTGCCAGCGGGGAGACCGGGACTAGCCCTTACAATGAGCAGTTCTTC.

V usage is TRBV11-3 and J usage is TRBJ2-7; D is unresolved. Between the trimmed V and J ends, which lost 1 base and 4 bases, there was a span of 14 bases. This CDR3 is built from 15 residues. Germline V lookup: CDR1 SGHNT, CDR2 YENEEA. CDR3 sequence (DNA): TGTGCCAGCAGCTTAGGCTTGACCGGTCTATACGAGCAGTACTTC. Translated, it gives CASSLGLTGLYEQYF. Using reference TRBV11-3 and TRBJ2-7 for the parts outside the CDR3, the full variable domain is EAGVVQSPRYKIIEKKQPVAFWCNPISGHNTLYWYLQNLGQGPELLIRYENEEAVDDSQLPKDRFSAERLKGVDSTLKIQPAELGDSAVYLCASSLGLTGLYEQYFGPGTRLTVT.

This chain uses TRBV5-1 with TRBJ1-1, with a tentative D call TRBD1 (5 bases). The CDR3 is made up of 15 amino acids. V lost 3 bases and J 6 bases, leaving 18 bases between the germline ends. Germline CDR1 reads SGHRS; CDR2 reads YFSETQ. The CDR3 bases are TGCGCCAGCAGCTCGGAGGGGCGGTTAACTCCTGAAGCTTTCTTT. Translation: CASSSEGRLTPEAFF.

CDR3 sequence reads: CASSFGLPGTTDTQYF. The CDR3 DNA reads TGTGCCAGCAGCTTTGGACTGCCGGGCACCACAGATACGCAGTATTTT. The rearrangement uses TRBV7-3 and TRBJ2-3; D is perhaps TRBD2 (5 bases). Trimming removed 3 bases from V and 2 bases from J, with 15 bases in between. The CDR3 runs to 16 residues. Germline values: CDR1 SGHTA, CDR2 FQGTGA.

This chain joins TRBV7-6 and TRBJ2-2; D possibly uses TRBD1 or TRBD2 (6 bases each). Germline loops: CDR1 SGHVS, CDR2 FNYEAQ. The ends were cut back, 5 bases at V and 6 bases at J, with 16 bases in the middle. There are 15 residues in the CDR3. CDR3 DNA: TGTGCCAGCAGCCTCATGGGGGGCAGGGCCGGGGAGCTGTTTTTT. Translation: CASSLMGGRAGELFF.